A selection of T cell receptor beta chains follows, all from one sample in a study of naive and memory T cell subsets. TCRdb re-called the 5' RACE reads with MiXCR, one entry per CDR3 protein. The sample lists roughly 30,000 distinct CDR3 sequences, roughly a sixth occurring once. The source of these receptors is a female donor in good health. The CDR3 runs from the conserved cysteine through the conserved F or W. Some rows mark clone size as missing; the rest say once, few, many or name a class of expanded clone.

j_call	clone_size	v_call	cdr3_aa
TRBJ1-6	-	TRBV13	CASSLGGINSPLHF
TRBJ2-1	many	TRBV12-3/TRBV12-4	CASSRDNEQFF
TRBJ2-3	-	TRBV12-5	CASGTSGAGADTQYF
TRBJ2-3	few	TRBV4-1	CASSRQGEADTQYF
TRBJ1-2	many	TRBV29-1	CSVDRPGNYGYTF
TRBJ1-1	medium-sized	TRBV18	CASSPPTRRSEAFF
TRBJ2-3	many	TRBV7-6	CASSRGTSADTQYF
TRBJ1-3	many	TRBV6-5	CASSYTIGSAGGNTIYF
TRBJ2-3	medium-sized	TRBV7-2	CASSLFSASGGALGSWDTQYF
TRBJ2-1	many	TRBV7-2	CASSLTIGERPTNNEQFF
TRBJ1-5	-	TRBV12-3/TRBV12-4	CASSLGHTNQPQHF
TRBJ2-2	few	TRBV10-3	CAISAPVFTGELFF
TRBJ2-1	many	TRBV20-1	CSARDQRFKAWEQFF
TRBJ2-7	-	TRBV29-1	CSVDAGTGGTYEQYF
TRBJ1-1	many	TRBV12-3/TRBV12-4	CATLAGGGTEAFF
TRBJ2-2	-	TRBV10-2	CASRTRGTSQNTGELFF
TRBJ2-7	-	TRBV5-1	CASSLGTSGGGEQYF
TRBJ1-2	few	TRBV5-1	CASSLGTGGHPTYGYTF
TRBJ1-2	-	TRBV15	CATSRDRDWVLYGYTF
TRBJ1-3	-	TRBV13	CASSAGSWSGNTIYF
TRBJ2-6	-	TRBV7-2	CASSLNKAGANVLTF